This passage covers 18 T cell receptor beta chains from one sample sequenced in a study of cytomegalovirus exposure and HLA in healthy donors. Amplification used 60 Vbeta primers and 13 Jbeta primers. The method was immunoSEQ multiplex PCR; TCRdb's version includes in-frame clones alone and lacks a portion of them. The data show over 110,000 clones, 70% to 85% seen once. Material for sequencing was PBMCs. These receptors came from a male donor in good health and CMV-seronegative.

V gene TRBV15 combines with J gene TRBJ2-1, with 13 bases aligning to TRBD2. Trimming took 3 bases from V and 5 from J; bases not matched to a gene: 7. This CDR3 region has 17 residues. Germline V gene data show CDR1 as LNHNV and CDR2 as YYDKDF (reference sequence). The CDR3 here is CATSSLLLAGGHNEQFF. In DNA form, the CDR3 reads TGTGCCACCAGCAGCCTACTACTAGCGGGAGGGCACAATGAGCAGTTCTTC.

The CDR3 loop is CASSDGTSVFSEQYF. The CDR3 DNA reads TGTGCCAGCAGCGATGGGACTAGCGTTTTTAGCGAGCAGTACTTC. V and J are TRBV9 and TRBJ2-7; 10 nucleotides line up with TRBD2. Germline V gives CDR1 SGDLS, CDR2 YYNGEE. CDR3 length equals 15 residues. V lost 3 bases, J lost 6 bases, and 9 bases stayed unmatched.

The rearrangement uses TRBV13 and TRBJ2-7; 10 bases line up with TRBD1. The CDR3 has 14 residues. V was clipped by 5 bases and J by 3 bases; unmatched bases: 4. Germline V gene lookup returns CDR1 PRHDT and CDR2 FYEKMQ (reference sequence). The CDR3 bases are TGTGCCAGCAGCCGGCGGACAGGGGGCTACGAGCAGTACTTC. This gives the protein CASSRRTGGYEQYF.

This clone has just one count. V usage is TRBV6-4 and J usage is TRBJ2-2, with D possibly matching TRBD2 (6 bases). V gave up 3 bases and J gave up 3 bases, with 8 bases separating them. This CDR3 is 14 amino acids long. The V gene's germline CDR1 is MRHNA and CDR2 SNTAGT. The CDR3 sequence: CASSELADTGELFF. As DNA, the CDR3 is TGTGCCAGCAGTGAACTAGCCGACACCGGGGAGCTGTTTTTT.

V usage is TRBV6-1 and J usage is TRBJ1-4; the D is unclear. From germline, CDR1 is MNHNS and CDR2 SASEGT. This CDR3 is 12 amino acids long. The V and J ends lost 6 bases and 3 bases respectively, with 5 bases between them. CDR3 bases: TGTGCCAGCAGCAGTTCTAATGAAAAACTGTTTTTT. It yields the protein CASSSSNEKLFF.

This clone was picked up one time. The chain combines TRBV25-1 with TRBJ1-2, with 9 bases that match TRBD1. This CDR3 region has 14 residues. V trimming: 5 bases; J trimming: 7 bases; junction bases outside the gene matches: 8. Germline values: CDR1 MGHDK, CDR2 SYGVNS. The CDR3 here is CASSLPGQGTGYTF. CDR3 DNA sequence: TGTGCCAGCAGTCTACCGGGACAGGGAACTGGCTACACCTTC.

This clone was counted a few times. The chain is built from TRBV6-5 and TRBJ1-3; 9 bases are shared with TRBD1. CDR3 length: 13 residues. With 8 bases clipped from V and 6 bases from J, the junction kept 5 bases outside the gene matches. Germline V gene lookup returns CDR1 MNHEY and CDR2 SVGAGI. The CDR3: CASSLQGANTIYF. The CDR3 nucleotides read TGTGCCAGCTCACTACAGGGGGCAAACACCATATATTTT.

The chain is built from TRBV6-6 and TRBJ1-6, with 8 positions matching TRBD1. The CDR3 loop spans 15 amino acids. J was trimmed by 9 bases and V by 4 bases; bases with no gene match: 8. Germline V gene lookup returns CDR1 MNHNY and CDR2 SVGAGI (reference sequence). For the CDR3, the DNA is TGTGCCAGCAGTTTAGGACAGGGTGGGCGTTCACCCCTCCACTTT. Its protein product is CASSLGQGGRSPLHF.

The gene calls are TRBV19 and TRBJ2-5, with D uncertain. The DNA end is more similar to TRBJ2-7, so the J call may be wrong. Per the germline V gene, CDR1 is LNHDA and CDR2 is SQIVND (reference sequence). There are 11 residues in the CDR3. CDR3 amino acids: CASVGEYEQYF. The CDR3 nucleotides are TGTGCCAGTGTTGGAGAATACGAGCAGTACTTC.

The chain couples TRBV6-4 to TRBJ1-5; 9 nucleotides agree with TRBD1. The CDR3 sequence is 15 residues long. Germline assignment: CDR1 MRHNA and CDR2 SNTAGT. V trimming: 4 bases; J trimming: 7 bases; junction bases outside the gene matches: 8. The CDR3 spells CASSGPGQGRQPQHF. In DNA, the CDR3 is TGTGCCAGCAGTGGCCCGGGACAGGGCCGACAGCCCCAGCATTTT.

The gene calls are TRBV6-1 and TRBJ1-5, with D uncertain. CDR3 length: 15 residues. Trimming pared 1 base from V and 7 bases from J, leaving 14 bases between. Germline CDR1 is MNHNS and CDR2 is SASEGT. The CDR3 protein is CASSEDRGNWQPQHF. The CDR3 DNA is TGTGCCAGCAGTGAAGACCGAGGCAACTGGCAGCCCCAGCATTTT.

As regards this clone: One junction end disagrees with the germline gene, perhaps due to a read error. V usage is TRBV7-9 and J usage is TRBJ2-3, with D perhaps matching TRBD2 (5 bases). There are 15 residues in the CDR3. CDR1 is SEHNR and CDR2 is FQNEAQ in the germline V gene (reference sequence). In DNA form, the CDR3 reads TGTTCCAGCAGCTTAGTGGGAGAACCACCAAATACGCAGTATTTT. Amino acids: CSSSLVGEPPNTQYF. The variable domain in full, with the rest retrieved from reference TRBV7-9 and TRBJ2-3, is DTGVSQNPRHKITKRGQNVTFRCDPISEHNRLYWYRQTLGQGPEFLTYFQNEAQLEKSRLLSDRFSAERPKGSFSTLEIQRTEQGDSAMYLCSSSLVGEPPNTQYFGPGTRLTVL.

The chain is built from TRBV30 and TRBJ1-5; 8 nucleotides agree with TRBD1. Per germline, CDR1 GTSNPN and CDR2 SVGIG (reference sequence). V dropped 0 bases and J dropped 7; count of bases not matched to a gene: 5. The length of the CDR3 is 14 residues. DNA of the CDR3: TGTGCCTGGAGTGTCGGACAGGGTGAACAGCCCCAGCATTTT. Translated, it gives CAWSVGQGEQPQHF.

The J gene is TRBJ2-3, the V gene TRBV29-1; 7 bases are shared with TRBD2. This CDR3 is built from 16 residues. J lost 2 bases, V lost 2 bases, and 10 bases had no gene match. CDR1 SQVTM and CDR2 ANQGSEA come from the germline V gene. CDR3 in DNA: TGCAGCGTTGAAACCCGGCGGGAGCAGATCACAGATACGCAGTATTTT. This encodes CSVETRREQITDTQYF.

The chain joins TRBV2 to TRBJ1-1; maybe TRBD1 (5 bases). V lost 1 base to trimming and J lost 0 bases, with 9 bases between them. The CDR3 has 15 amino acids. Germline V gene lookup returns CDR1 SNHLY and CDR2 FYNNEI. The CDR3 DNA follows: TGTGCCAGCAGTGAAGGAGTAGGGGTGAACACTGAAGCTTTCTTT. Translation: CASSEGVGVNTEAFF.

The V call is TRBV18, the J call TRBJ2-7, with D hard to call. V was clipped by 3 bases and J by 2 bases, with 11 bases between them. This CDR3 has 14 residues. Germline loops: CDR1 KGHSH, CDR2 LQKENI. As DNA, the CDR3 is TGTGCCAGCTCACCGTCGGTAGTTCCCTACGAGCAGTACTTC. Translated: CASSPSVVPYEQYF.

This clone has a handful of counts. This chain joins TRBV4-3 and TRBJ2-7; 7 positions agree with TRBD2. Germline assignment: CDR1 LGHNA and CDR2 YSLEER. Unmatched junction bases numbered 7, after V lost 0 bases and J lost 2 bases. This CDR3 contains 16 residues. CDR3 in amino acids: CASSQDPSGAAYEQYF. Written as DNA, the CDR3 is TGCGCCAGCAGCCAAGATCCCAGCGGGGCGGCCTACGAGCAGTACTTC.

This clone was recorded a few times. The chain recombines TRBV5-1 with TRBJ1-2, with a tentative D call TRBD1 (6 bases). V lost 4 bases and J 8 bases, leaving 9 bases between the germline ends. The CDR3 is 11 residues long. The V gene's germline CDR1 is SGHRS and CDR2 YFSETQ. The CDR3 DNA is TGCGCCAGCAGCCAGGGGCGAGGCTACACCTTC. Amino acid sequence: CASSQGRGYTF.